This TCR beta chain comes out of a study of T cells after somatic rescue of genetic block. This clone was picked up one time. TCRdb keeps only in-frame clones here, not all; method: immunoSEQ multiplex PCR. The sample records roughly 70,000 clones, approximately 90% being singletons. Sequenced material: peripheral blood mononuclear cells (PBMCs). The clonotype comes from a man in his forties or fifties.

DNA of the CDR3: TGTGCCAGCAGCTTTGCTCCGGGACAGGGTAATCAGCCCCAGCATTTT. Its translation is CASSFAPGQGNQPQHF. The chain recombines TRBV7-2 with TRBJ1-5; 9 nucleotides align to TRBD1. Per the germline V gene, CDR1 is SGHTA and CDR2 is FQGNSA. The CDR3 is 16 amino acids. Trimming took 3 bases from V and 4 from J; bases not matched to a gene: 7.